These 14 T cell receptor beta chains were sequenced from one sample in a study of blood T cell repertoires in COVID-19. Sequencing used immunoSEQ multiplex PCR; TCRdb keeps in-frame clones, though not all of them. The sample records more than 100,000 clones, around nine tenths being singletons. Sequencing input: peripheral blood. These TCRs come from a woman between 50 and 59 years old with active or convalescent COVID-19.

The chain recombines TRBV5-4 with TRBJ1-4, with TRBD1 matching 11 bases. Germline V gives CDR1 SGHNT, CDR2 YYREEE (reference sequence). The length of the CDR3 is 16 residues. Trimming removed 0 bases from V and 8 bases from J; junction bases left unmatched: 6. The CDR3 spells CASSLAGQGAGEKLFF. DNA for the CDR3: TGTGCCAGCAGCTTGGCAGGACAGGGGGCTGGAGAAAAACTGTTTTTT.

This chain links TRBV27 with TRBJ1-2; TRBD1 matches at 8 bases. With V trimmed by 2 bases and J by 8 bases, 7 bases remained unmatched. This CDR3 has 14 amino acids. CDR1 is MNHEY and CDR2 is SMNVEV in the germline V gene (reference sequence). CDR3 sequence: CASSLTGTGWGYTF. Written as DNA, the CDR3 is TGTGCCAGCAGTTTAACCGGGACAGGTTGGGGCTACACCTTC.

The chain combines TRBV4-1 with TRBJ2-1; 10 bases match TRBD2. The CDR3 has 17 residues. Per the germline V gene, CDR1 is MGHRA and CDR2 is YSYEKL. With V trimmed by 2 bases and J by 8 bases, 12 bases remained unmatched. The CDR3 coding sequence is TGCGCCAGCAGCCAAACCCAGCGGGAGGGATTTAAAGATGAGCAGTTCTTC. It encodes CASSQTQREGFKDEQFF.

V is TRBV15 and J is TRBJ2-3; D unresolved. This CDR3 has 17 residues. Trimming cost V 0 bases and J 2 bases, with 15 bases left between them. CDR1 is LNHNV, CDR2 YYDKDF, per germline (reference sequence). The CDR3 region is CATSRDRSETHTDTQYF. The CDR3 DNA is TGTGCCACCAGCAGAGATAGGTCAGAGACACACACAGATACGCAGTATTTT.

The chain links TRBV3-1 (or the pseudogene TRBV3-2) to TRBJ2-1; 7 bases are a match to TRBD2. Germline CDR1 is LGHDT and CDR2 is YNNKEL (reference sequence). Trimming removed 1 base from V and 10 bases from J; junction bases left unmatched: 4. The CDR3 totals 13 residues. The CDR3, as DNA: TGTGCCAGCAGCCAAGGGGGAGGGATGGAGCAGTTCTTC. It specifies CASSQGGGMEQFF.

This sequence joins TRBV7-3 and TRBJ2-7; D is perhaps TRBD2 (6 bases). This CDR3 has 14 residues. Germline-derived CDR1 and CDR2 are SGHTA and FQGTGA. Trimming pared 8 bases from V and 6 bases from J, leaving 20 bases between. This CDR3 reads CASSRTNNLGEQYF. In DNA form, the CDR3 reads TGTGCCAGCTCCAGGACTAATAACCTGGGCGAGCAGTACTTC.

The chain couples TRBV6-2 or TRBV6-3 to TRBJ2-1, with TRBD2 identical over 7 bases. Per germline, CDR1 MNHEY and CDR2 SVGEGT. This CDR3 is 16 amino acids long. V lost 2 bases and J lost 2; bases outside the gene matches: 6. The CDR3, as DNA: TGTGCCAGCAGTTACCCCCGGGGGAGGGCCTACAATGAGCAGTTCTTC. Its translation is CASSYPRGRAYNEQFF.

This clone was counted only a few times. The V call is TRBV11-3, the J call TRBJ1-1, with no clear D. CDR1 is SGHNT and CDR2 is YENEEA in the germline V gene. The V end lost 2 bases, the J end lost 5 bases, and 9 bases lay between the germline ends. The CDR3 covers 13 residues. The CDR3 here is CASSLNPGTEAFF. The CDR3 DNA reads as TGTGCCAGCAGCTTAAATCCGGGGACTGAAGCTTTCTTT.

The chain combines TRBV6-2 or TRBV6-3 with TRBJ1-1; TRBD1 matches 8 bases. The CDR3 extends over 15 amino acids. The J segment lost 6 bases and the V segment lost 5 bases, leaving 11 bases of the junction unmatched. In germline, CDR1 is MNHEY, CDR2 SVGEGT. The CDR3 DNA sequence: TGTGCCAGCAGTCCCTCCGACAGGGGTTGGGCTGAAGCTTTCTTT. Its protein is CASSPSDRGWAEAFF.

The chain links TRBV4-2 to TRBJ1-5; no clear D. V was shortened by 0 bases and J by 4 bases, with 13 bases between the two germline ends. The CDR3 is 16 amino acids. The germline V gene encodes CDR1 LGHNA and CDR2 YNFKEQ. In DNA form, the CDR3 reads TGTGCCAGCAGCCAAGATTTCTTCTCGGAGAATCAGCCCCAGCATTTT. Its translation is CASSQDFFSENQPQHF.

This chain joins TRBV14 and TRBJ2-7, with TRBD1 identical over 8 bases. Germline CDR1 SGHDN, CDR2 FVKESK. The CDR3 sequence is 18 residues long. The trim removed 1 base at V and 3 bases at J, leaving 14 bases unmatched. CDR3 sequence (DNA): TGTGCCAGCAGCCAAGGTCCCTATCCTGGGACAGGTCTCTACGAGCAGTACTTC. Amino acids: CASSQGPYPGTGLYEQYF.

The chain recombines TRBV19 with TRBJ2-5; 9 nucleotides align to TRBD1. Germline loops: CDR1 LNHDA, CDR2 SQIVND (reference sequence). The CDR3 is 15 amino acids. V shed 2 bases, J shed 6 bases, and the junction held 7 bases outside the gene matches. In nucleotides, the CDR3 is TGTGCCAGTAGTATACGCGGACAGGGGATAAAGACCCAGTACTTC. It specifies CASSIRGQGIKTQYF.

The rearrangement links TRBV12-5 to TRBJ2-2; tentative D call: TRBD2 (6 bases). This CDR3 contains 16 residues. V was cut by 1 base and J by 2 bases, with 11 bases left in between. Germline assignment: CDR1 LGHNT and CDR2 FRNRAP. The CDR3, as DNA: TGTGCTAGTGGTTTGGGACAAACTAGCAACACCGGGGAGCTGTTTTTT. Translating it yields CASGLGQTSNTGELFF.

This rearrangement joins TRBV3-1 (or the pseudogene TRBV3-2) to TRBJ2-3, with no clear D. The V end was cut by 4 bases, the J end by 3 bases, with 5 bases between. The CDR3 length is 12 residues. Germline assignment: CDR1 LGHDT and CDR2 YNNKEL (reference sequence). The CDR3 DNA reads TGTGCCAGCAGCCGCCGGACAGATACGCAGTATTTT. Encoded protein: CASSRRTDTQYF.